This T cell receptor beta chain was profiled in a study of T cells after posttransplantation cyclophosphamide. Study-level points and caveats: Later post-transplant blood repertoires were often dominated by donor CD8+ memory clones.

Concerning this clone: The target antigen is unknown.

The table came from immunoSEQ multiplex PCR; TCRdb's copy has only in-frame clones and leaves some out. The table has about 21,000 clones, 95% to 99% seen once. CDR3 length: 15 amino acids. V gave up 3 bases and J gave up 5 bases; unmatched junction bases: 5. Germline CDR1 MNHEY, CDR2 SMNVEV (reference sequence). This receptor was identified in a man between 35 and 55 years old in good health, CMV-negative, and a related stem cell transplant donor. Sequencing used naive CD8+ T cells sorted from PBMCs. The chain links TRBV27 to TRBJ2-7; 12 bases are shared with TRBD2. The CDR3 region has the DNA TGTGCCAGCAGTTTCGCTAGCGGGAGGGCCGACGAGCAGTACTTC. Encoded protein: CASSFASGRADEQYF.